This is a list of T cell receptor beta chains from one sample in a study of T cell repertoires in cytomegalovirus infection. TCRdb reanalysed the reads using MiXCR and keeps one entry per CDR3 protein. The sample has 230,000 or so distinct CDR3 sequences; about 17% are singletons. The sample consisted of CD8+ T cells from PBMCs. Receptors originate from a human donor in good health (CMV status not recorded). Some clones in this sample may be carry-over from other donors' samples. The CDR3 runs from the conserved cysteine through the conserved F or W. A D gene is named only where the DNA matches it firmly. The size of a clone is reported for some rows only, either as once, few or many, or as a class for expanded clones.

.,.,TRBV7-9,TRBJ1-2,TGTGCCAGCAGCTTAAGTGGGGGGGATAACTATGGCTACACCTTC,CASSLSGGDNYGYTF
.,many,TRBV7-2,TRBJ1-5,TGTGCCAGCAGCGAGATTTTGGAAGGCCCTGGACCCCAGCATTTT,CASSEILEGPGPQHF
TRBD1,many,TRBV28,TRBJ1-1,TGTGCCAGCAGTCCGCAGGGGGGAAGAGCTGAAGCTTTCTTT,CASSPQGGRAEAFF
.,.,TRBV10-3,TRBJ2-5,TGTGCCATCAGTGACCCCCTTAATTTGGGGCAAGAGACCCAGTACTTC,CAISDPLNLGQETQYF
.,few,TRBV6-2/TRBV6-3,TRBJ2-7,TGTGCCAGCAGTTACGCCGGGAACTCCTACGAGCAGTACTTC,CASSYAGNSYEQYF
.,few,TRBV7-3,TRBJ2-7,TGTGCCAGCAGCACAAGATTCGGGGAAGGAACCTACGAGCAGTACTTC,CASSTRFGEGTYEQYF
.,.,TRBV4-2,TRBJ2-7,TGTGCCAGCAGCCAAGACAGACCGGCCCCCTACGAGCAGTACTTC,CASSQDRPAPYEQYF
.,few,TRBV27,TRBJ1-1,TGTGCCAGCATTTTAGGGCCTGAAGCTTTCTTT,CASILGPEAFF
.,.,TRBV28,TRBJ2-1,TGTGCCAGCAGTTTATCTTGGGGGCAGGGGAATGAGCAGTTCTTC,CASSLSWGQGNEQFF
.,.,TRBV14,TRBJ2-1,TGTGCCAGCAGCCAAGATGGTACGGGCCGGCCCTACAATGAGCAGTTCTTC,CASSQDGTGRPYNEQFF
TRBD1,few,TRBV29-1,TRBJ1-1,TGCAGCGTTGAAGTCGACAGGGTAAACACTGAAGCTTTCTTT,CSVEVDRVNTEAFF
TRBD1,.,TRBV14,TRBJ2-1,TGTGCCAGCAGCCAAAAAAGGACAGGGACGTTCAACAATGAGCAGTTCTTC,CASSQKRTGTFNNEQFF
TRBD2,many,TRBV7-2,TRBJ2-3,TGTGCCAGCAGCTCCGGTCGACTAGCGAGTTATTCAGATACGCAGTATTTT,CASSSGRLASYSDTQYF
.,many,TRBV7-9,TRBJ2-5,TGTGCCAGCAGCTCCCGGGACCAAGAGACCCAGTACTTC,CASSSRDQETQYF
TRBD1,few,TRBV12-5,TRBJ2-5,TGTGCTAGTGCCTCCGACAGGGGACAAGAGACCCAGTACTTC,CASASDRGQETQYF
.,few,TRBV6-5,TRBJ2-5,TGTGCCAGCAGTTACTTCCCGACGGAAATGGGGCCTGGGGAGACCCAGTACTTC,CASSYFPTEMGPGETQYF
.,few,TRBV4-1,TRBJ1-5,TGCGCCAGCAGCCAAGCCGACAGTAGCAATCAGCCCCAGCATTTT,CASSQADSSNQPQHF
.,.,TRBV28,TRBJ2-5,TGTGCCAGCAGTTCGATTTTGTACCAAGAGACCCGGTACTTC,CASSSILYQETRYF
TRBD1,few,TRBV25-1,TRBJ1-2,TGTGCCAGCAGCACCGGACAGGGTGCCCATGGCTACACCTTC,CASSTGQGAHGYTF
.,many,TRBV12-5,TRBJ1-2,TGTGCTAGTGGCCCTTGGACGGGTGGCTTTAACTATGGCTACACCTTC,CASGPWTGGFNYGYTF
TRBD2,.,TRBV6-8,TRBJ2-1,TGTGCCAGCAGTTACTTTGCGACTAGCGGGGGGATCTCCTACAATGAGCAGTTCTTC,CASSYFATSGGISYNEQFF
.,few,TRBV12-3/TRBV12-4,TRBJ2-2,TGTGCCAGCAGGGGGGTCGGGGAGCTGTTTTTT,CASRGVGELFF
.,few,TRBV6-5,TRBJ2-1,TGTGCCAGCAGTTACGGAGGACTAGGGGGGTACAATGAGCAGTTCTTC,CASSYGGLGGYNEQFF
.,many,TRBV7-6,TRBJ1-1,TGTGCCAGCAGCTTAGCGCCTCGTACCGGGAACACTGAAGCTTTCTTT,CASSLAPRTGNTEAFF
.,many,TRBV4-1,TRBJ2-3,TGCGCCAGCAGCCAAGAAAGCGGAACTAGCACAGATACGCAGTATTTT,CASSQESGTSTDTQYF
TRBD1,many,TRBV29-1,TRBJ2-7,TGCAGCGTTGGGACAGGGGTGTTATACGAGCAGTACTTC,CSVGTGVLYEQYF
TRBD1,many,TRBV7-2,TRBJ1-5,TGTGCCAGCAGCTTTCGAGACCCGGGACAGGGGGCGCTGGGCAATCAGCCCCAGCATTTT,CASSFRDPGQGALGNQPQHF
TRBD2,few,TRBV6-5,TRBJ2-2,TGTGCCAGCTCGGGGGGGCGGAACACCGGGGAGCTGTTTTTT,CASSGGRNTGELFF
.,few,TRBV29-1,TRBJ2-2,TGCAGCGTTGACGGGCAGAACACCGGGGAGCTGTTTTTT,CSVDGQNTGELFF
TRBD2,.,TRBV5-1,TRBJ2-3,TGCGCCAGCAGCTTGCGGGGGGACAGCACAGATACGCAGTATTTT,CASSLRGDSTDTQYF
.,.,TRBV20-1,TRBJ2-7,TGCAGTGCTAGAGATAGGGGGGATTCCTACGAGCAGTACTTC,CSARDRGDSYEQYF
.,.,TRBV20-1,TRBJ1-6,TGCAGTGCCCTTGGGAGCTCCTATAATTCACCCCTCCACTTT,CSALGSSYNSPLHF
.,many,TRBV7-2,TRBJ1-6,TGTGCCAGCAGCCGAACTGGGGGTGGAAATTCACCCCTCCACTTT,CASSRTGGGNSPLHF